This T cell receptor beta chain originates from a study of T cell responses to AZD1222 COVID-19 vaccine. Assay used: immunoSEQ multiplex PCR; TCRdb lists only in-frame clones, some missing. The sample lists 35,000 to 50,000 clones; around 77% were seen once. CDR1 is KGHSH, CDR2 LQKENI, per germline. This CDR3 is 12 amino acids long. V lost 2 bases and J lost 7, with 6 bases in between. Regarding this clone: The antigen is undetermined.

Broader study findings: Reportedly, nearly half of unique spike TCRs recognized epitopes outside B.1.351/B.1.1.7 mutations. Of the AZD1222 recipients, only five to seven were seropositive at baseline. Spike-specific TCR breadth rose after two AZD1222 doses, and depth rose as well. Among the donors, most were white British and more were female, and clonal diversity was possibly underestimated.

The gene calls are TRBV18 and TRBJ2-1; D is undetermined. The receptor was isolated from an adult who received the MenACWY meningococcal vaccine as a control. Sequenced here: peripheral blood, sampled 28 days after the second dose of the MenACWY control vaccine. In DNA form, the CDR3 reads TGTGCCAGCTCACCAGGGGTAAATGAGCAGTTCTTC. It translates to CASSPGVNEQFF. The variable domain in full, with the rest retrieved from reference TRBV18 and TRBJ2-1, is NAGVMQNPRHLVRRRGQEARLRCSPMKGHSHVYWYRQLPEEGLKFMVYLQKENIIDESGMPKERFSAEFPKEGPSILRIQQVVRGDSAAYFCASSPGVNEQFFGPGTRLTVL.